Below are 19 T cell receptor beta chains sequenced from a single sample in a study of T cell repertoires in cytomegalovirus infection. TCRdb re-called the reads with MiXCR, one entry per CDR3 protein. The table records about 180,000 distinct CDR3 sequences, around an eighth of them present only once. Sequenced sample: PBMCs. Receptors were obtained from a human donor in good health (CMV status not recorded). Some clones in this sample may be carry-over from other donors' samples.

This rearrangement joins TRBV2 to TRBJ2-7; a possible D gene is TRBD2 (6 bases). The ends were cut back, 2 bases at V and 6 bases at J, with 17 bases in the middle. CDR3 length: 15 amino acids. The germline V gene has CDR1 SNHLY and CDR2 FYNNEI. CDR3 sequence: CASSERAGTSGEQYF. In DNA form, the CDR3 reads TGTGCCAGCAGTGAAAGGGCGGGAACTAGTGGCGAGCAGTACTTC.

The gene calls are TRBV12-5 and TRBJ1-5; D not certain. The V and J ends lost 6 bases and 4 bases respectively, with 4 bases between them. The CDR3 loop spans 11 amino acids. Germline V gives CDR1 LGHNT, CDR2 FRNRAP. The CDR3 spells CASGPNQPQHF. For the CDR3, the DNA is TGTGCTAGTGGCCCAAATCAGCCCCAGCATTTT.

This clonotype was picked up many times. This chain connects TRBV24-1 to TRBJ2-3; 10 nucleotides line up with TRBD2. This CDR3 has 16 residues. Germline V CDR1 and CDR2: KGHDR, SFDVKD. Trimming took 4 bases from V and 4 from J; bases not matched to a gene: 7. CDR3 nucleotide sequence: TGTGCCACCAGTGACCGGGGGACTAGCGACGCAGATACGCAGTATTTT. Residues: CATSDRGTSDADTQYF.

The rearrangement uses TRBV29-1 and TRBJ2-7; 9 bases match TRBD2. V lost 2 bases and J lost 3; bases outside the gene matches: 2. Germline lookup yields CDR1 SQVTM and CDR2 ANQGSEA. This CDR3 contains 13 residues. The CDR3 nucleotides read TGCAGCGTTGAACTAGCGGGGAACTACGAGCAGTACTTC. Residues: CSVELAGNYEQYF.

This clonotype occurred many times. The J gene is TRBJ1-6, the V gene TRBV28; 7 bases line up with TRBD1. Unmatched junction bases numbered 10, after V lost 3 bases and J lost 5 bases. The CDR3 is 17 amino acids. The germline CDR1 and CDR2 sequences are MDHEN and SYDVKM. The CDR3 DNA reads as TGTGCCAGCAGTTTGCCTAAGAAGGGACAGAATAATTCACCCCTCCACTTT. Translated, it gives CASSLPKKGQNNSPLHF.

The table lists this clonotype with many counts. The chain has TRBV7-9 and TRBJ1-1, with a weak D call TRBD1 (6 bases). CDR3 size: 14 residues. Between the trimmed V and J ends, which lost 5 bases and 5 bases, there was a span of 15 bases. Germline V gene sequence: CDR1 SEHNR, CDR2 FQNEAQ (reference sequence). The CDR3 loop is CASSPAGEFTEAFF. The CDR3 DNA reads TGTGCCAGCAGCCCAGCAGGGGAGTTTACTGAAGCTTTCTTT. Supplemented by reference TRBV7-9 and TRBJ1-1, the full variable domain reads DTGVSQNPRHKITKRGQNVTFRCDPISEHNRLYWYRQTLGQGPEFLTYFQNEAQLEKSRLLSDRFSAERPKGSFSTLEIQRTEQGDSAMYLCASSPAGEFTEAFFGQGTRLTVV.

This chain links TRBV5-1 with TRBJ1-1; TRBD1 matches at 8 bases. This CDR3 spans 16 amino acids. Trimming removed 0 bases from V and 4 bases from J; junction bases left unmatched: 8. CDR1 is SGHRS and CDR2 is YFSETQ in the germline V gene. The CDR3 DNA reads TGCGCCAGCAGCTTGGGGTTTGGACAGGGAATCACTGAAGCTTTCTTT. It encodes CASSLGFGQGITEAFF.

This clonotype was seen repeatedly, ten times or more. This chain uses TRBV7-3 with TRBJ2-2; D call uncertain. This CDR3 is built from 16 residues. Looked up from germline, CDR1 is SGHTA and CDR2 is FQGTGA. Trimming shortened V by 4 bases and J by 0 bases, and 12 bases separated the two germline ends. Written as DNA, the CDR3 is TGTGCCAGCAGCTCACGGCCAGGAACGAACACCGGGGAGCTGTTTTTT. Translated: CASSSRPGTNTGELFF.

Ten or more counts support this clonotype. The chain joins TRBV7-9 to TRBJ1-6; TRBD1 might be the D (6 bases). The CDR3 length is 14 residues. Germline V gene lookup returns CDR1 SEHNR and CDR2 FQNEAQ (reference sequence). Trimming pared 1 base from V and 9 bases from J, leaving 10 bases between. The CDR3 is CASSLEQGTSPLHF. The CDR3 DNA follows: TGTGCCAGCAGCTTAGAACAGGGTACTTCACCCCTCCACTTT.

Many counts were recorded for this clonotype. This chain joins TRBV28 and TRBJ1-5; D unresolved. The CDR3 runs to 12 residues. Per germline, CDR1 MDHEN and CDR2 SYDVKM. The ends were cut back, 6 bases at V and 7 bases at J, with 10 bases in the middle. This CDR3 reads CASRSIQQPQHF. The CDR3 DNA reads as TGTGCCAGCAGAAGTATCCAGCAGCCCCAGCATTTT.

This rearrangement joins TRBV28 to TRBJ2-5; possibly TRBD2 for D (7 bases). V gave up 8 bases and J gave up 0 bases, with 13 bases separating them. The CDR3 contains 14 residues. Germline-derived CDR1 and CDR2 are MDHEN and SYDVKM. CDR3 sequence: CASGRGGNQETQYF. The CDR3 nucleotides read TGTGCCAGCGGCAGGGGAGGGAACCAAGAGACCCAGTACTTC.

V gene TRBV11-1 combines with J gene TRBJ2-7; 13 bases align to TRBD2. The CDR3 runs 15 residues. The ends lost 5 bases at V and 3 bases at J; junction bases unmatched: 4. Looked up from germline, CDR1 is SGHAT and CDR2 is FQDESV (reference sequence). DNA for the CDR3: TGTGCCAGCAGCCGGAGACTAGCGGGAGGCTACGAGCAGTACTTC. This encodes CASSRRLAGGYEQYF.

There are a few counts of this clonotype. The V call is TRBV28, the J call TRBJ1-2, with D hard to call. Germline V lookup: CDR1 MDHEN, CDR2 SYDVKM. The CDR3 is 14 residues long. V lost 1 base and J 4 bases, leaving 10 bases between the germline ends. CDR3 region: CASSLFPESYGYTF. CDR3 DNA: TGTGCCAGCAGTTTATTCCCGGAAAGCTATGGCTACACCTTC.

A note on this clonotype: Without the conserved terminal phenylalanine or tryptophan, this CDR3 likely stems from a read error. V is TRBV5-6 and J is TRBJ1-1; D is perhaps TRBD1 (5 bases). Per the germline V gene, CDR1 is SGHDT and CDR2 is YYEEEE. This CDR3 region has 14 residues. V shed 1 base and J shed 5 bases, with 12 bases lying between them. The CDR3 loop is CASSLTGGRTEAFS. The CDR3 coding sequence is TGTGCCAGCAGCTTGACGGGGGGTAGAACTGAAGCTTTCTCT.

This clonotype was seen a handful of times. V gene TRBV5-1 combines with J gene TRBJ2-3; D is unclear. The V and J ends lost 0 bases and 4 bases respectively, with 9 bases between them. The CDR3 extends over 14 amino acids. The germline V gene has CDR1 SGHRS and CDR2 YFSETQ. This CDR3 is CASSLGTTSDTQYF. The CDR3 nucleotides read TGCGCCAGCAGCTTGGGAACCACTTCAGATACGCAGTATTTT.

This clonotype has ten or more counts. The chain combines TRBV7-8 with TRBJ2-3; D call uncertain. Germline lookup yields CDR1 SGHVS and CDR2 FQNEAQ. The CDR3 loop spans 15 amino acids. The germline V and J ends were trimmed by 3 bases and 1 base, with 11 bases remaining between them. The CDR3 DNA is TGTGCCAGCAGCTTCTGGGATGGGGGCACAGATACGCAGTATTTT. Translation gives CASSFWDGGTDTQYF.

There are a few counts of this clonotype. The chain is built from TRBV5-1 and TRBJ2-3, with 9 positions matching TRBD1. The length of the CDR3 is 16 residues. Germline V lookup: CDR1 SGHRS, CDR2 YFSETQ. V lost 4 bases, J lost 2 bases, and 8 bases stayed unmatched. CDR3 loop: CASSDGTGLATDTQYF. The CDR3 DNA follows: TGCGCCAGCAGCGACGGGACAGGGTTGGCCACAGATACGCAGTATTTT.

This clonotype was recorded only once. J is TRBJ1-2 and V is TRBV29-1, with a weak D call TRBD1 (6 bases). V was clipped by 6 bases and J by 4 bases, with 21 bases between them. Germline assignment: CDR1 SQVTM and CDR2 ANQGSEA. The CDR3 is made up of 15 amino acids. Written as DNA, the CDR3 is TGCAGCGTCGGAGCGGGACAACAAGGGGTCTATGGCTACACCTTC. Its translation: CSVGAGQQGVYGYTF.

This chain links TRBV29-1 with TRBJ2-1, with 7 bases identical to TRBD1. After removal of 1 base from V and 10 bases from J, the junction contained 7 bases not matched to a gene. The length of the CDR3 is 13 residues. CDR1 and CDR2 from the germline V gene are SQVTM and ANQGSEA. The CDR3 DNA reads TGCAGCGTTGAAGGTCAAGGGGGCAGCGAGCAGTTCTTC. This sequence encodes CSVEGQGGSEQFF.